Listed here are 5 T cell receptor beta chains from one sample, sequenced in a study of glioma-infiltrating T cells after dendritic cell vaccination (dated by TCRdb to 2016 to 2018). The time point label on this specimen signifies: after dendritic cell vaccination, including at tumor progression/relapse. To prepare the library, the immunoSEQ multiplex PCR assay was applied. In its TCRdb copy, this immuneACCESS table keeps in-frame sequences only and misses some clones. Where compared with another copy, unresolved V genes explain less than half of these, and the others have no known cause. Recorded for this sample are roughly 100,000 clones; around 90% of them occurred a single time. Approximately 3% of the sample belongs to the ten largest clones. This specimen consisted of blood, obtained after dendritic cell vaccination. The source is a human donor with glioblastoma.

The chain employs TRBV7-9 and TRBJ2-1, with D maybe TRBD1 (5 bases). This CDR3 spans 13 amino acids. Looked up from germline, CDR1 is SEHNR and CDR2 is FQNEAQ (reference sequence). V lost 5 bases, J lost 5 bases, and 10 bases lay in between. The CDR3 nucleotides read TGTGCCAGCAGCAAGGACACCAACAATGAGCAGTTCTTC. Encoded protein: CASSKDTNNEQFF.

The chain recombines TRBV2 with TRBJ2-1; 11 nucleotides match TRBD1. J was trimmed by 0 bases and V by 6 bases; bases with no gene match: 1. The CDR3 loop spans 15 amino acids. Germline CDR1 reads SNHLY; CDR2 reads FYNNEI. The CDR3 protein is CASRGTGGSYNEQFF. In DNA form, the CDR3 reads TGTGCCAGCAGGGGGACAGGGGGCTCCTACAATGAGCAGTTCTTC.

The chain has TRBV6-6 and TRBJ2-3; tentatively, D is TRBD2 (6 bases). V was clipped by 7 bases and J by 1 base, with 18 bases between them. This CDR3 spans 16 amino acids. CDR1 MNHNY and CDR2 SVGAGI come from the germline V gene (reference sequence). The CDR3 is CASKVSGSSGTDTQYF. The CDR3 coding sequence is TGTGCCAGCAAGGTATCCGGGAGCTCGGGCACAGATACGCAGTATTTT.

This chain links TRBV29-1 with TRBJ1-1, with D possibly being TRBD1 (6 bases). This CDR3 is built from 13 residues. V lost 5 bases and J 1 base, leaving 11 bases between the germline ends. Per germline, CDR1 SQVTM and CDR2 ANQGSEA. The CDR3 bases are TGCAGCGTTCGGGGGGCTAAGAACACTGAAGCTTTCTTT. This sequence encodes CSVRGAKNTEAFF.

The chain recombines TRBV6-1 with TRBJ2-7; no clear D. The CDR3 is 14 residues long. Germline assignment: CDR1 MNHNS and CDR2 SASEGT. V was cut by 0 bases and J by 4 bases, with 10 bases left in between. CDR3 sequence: CASSEAHNKYEQYF. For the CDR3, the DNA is TGTGCCAGCAGTGAAGCCCACAACAAGTACGAGCAGTACTTC.